This T cell receptor beta chain was identified during a study of T cell responses to AZD1222 COVID-19 vaccine. CDR1 is MDHEN, CDR2 SYDVKM, per germline. This CDR3 region has 16 residues. V was pared by 3 bases and J by 3 bases, with 15 bases between. Here immunoSEQ multiplex PCR was the method, and the copy in TCRdb shows in-frame clones only, minus some. The sample consists of about 100,000 clones, around nine tenths of them appearing once. Study-level findings and limits: CD4 TCRs covered the whole spike, strongest at regions 160-218 and 743-854. Reports indicate that nearly half of spike-specific TCRs are directed at unmutated variant regions. Just 6 or 7 AZD1222 recipients were seropositive at baseline. Donors were mostly white British, more females; clonal diversity possibly underestimated.

On this clone itself: No antigen is known for it.

This sample comprised peripheral blood, obtained 28 days after the second AZD1222 dose. The sequence derives from an adult who received the AZD1222 COVID-19 vaccine. This chain links TRBV28 with TRBJ1-5, with D perhaps matching TRBD1 (6 bases). In nucleotides, the CDR3 is TGTGCCAGCAGTTTGGGGGACATCGCCAACAATCAGCCCCAGCATTTT. Translated, it gives CASSLGDIANNQPQHF.